Below, 29 T cell receptor beta chains from the same sample are listed, as sequenced in a study of T cell responses to AZD1222 COVID-19 vaccine. The protocol was immunoSEQ multiplex PCR, while the TCRdb copy is restricted to in-frame clones and leaves out a portion. The repertoire consists of 100,000 to 150,000 clones, with about 87% occurring once and the leading ten covering under 11%. Sample: peripheral blood, taken on day 0 of AZD1222 vaccination. These TCRs come from an adult in good health.

This clone was detected a few times. This rearrangement joins TRBV2 to TRBJ1-6; weak D call: TRBD1 (6 bases). CDR1 SNHLY and CDR2 FYNNEI come from the germline V gene. The CDR3 extends over 15 amino acids. The V end was cut by 6 bases, the J end by 7 bases, with 16 bases between. DNA for the CDR3: TGTGCCAGCAGAAAGCAGGGGTCAGAAAATTCACCCCTCCACTTT. Its protein product is CASRKQGSENSPLHF.

This rearrangement joins TRBV11-2 to TRBJ1-4, with TRBD1 matching 9 bases. The CDR3 contains 17 residues. CDR1 is SGHAT, CDR2 FQNNGV, per germline. V lost 1 base, J lost 0 bases, and 3 bases stayed unmatched. CDR3 residues: CASSLGDRVTTNEKLFF. Written as DNA, the CDR3 is TGTGCCAGCAGCTTAGGGGACAGGGTGACAACTAATGAAAAACTGTTTTTT. Combining the CDR3 with reference TRBV11-2 and TRBJ1-4 gives the whole variable domain EAGVAQSPRYKIIEKRQSVAFWCNPISGHATLYWYQQILGQGPKLLIQFQNNGVVDDSQLPKDRFSAERLKGVDSTLKIQPAKLEDSAVYLCASSLGDRVTTNEKLFFGSGTQLSVL.

The chain joins TRBV7-3 to TRBJ2-1; no clear D gene. The V and J ends lost 2 bases and 2 bases respectively, with 4 bases between them. In germline, CDR1 is SGHTA, CDR2 FQGTGA. The CDR3 loop spans 13 amino acids. The CDR3 nucleotides read TGTGCCAGCAGCTTAGGGGCCTACAATGAGCAGTTCTTC. Its translation: CASSLGAYNEQFF.

The J gene is TRBJ1-2, the V gene TRBV3-1 (or the pseudogene TRBV3-2), with D uncertain. The CDR3 has 14 amino acids. The V gene lost 5 bases and the J gene lost 7 bases, with 17 bases spanning the gap. Germline CDR1 and CDR2: LGHDT and YNNKEL (reference sequence). In DNA form, the CDR3 reads TGTGCCAGCAGCAAGAGACCGGCCCGGGGTGGCTACACCTTC. This codes for CASSKRPARGGYTF.

The CDR3 is CASSLAGLAAGHEQFF. The CDR3 DNA sequence: TGTGCCAGCAGCTTAGCGGGACTAGCGGCAGGCCATGAGCAGTTCTTC. The V call is TRBV7-2, the J call TRBJ2-1; 11 nucleotides agree with TRBD2. V gave up 0 bases and J gave up 8 bases; unmatched junction bases: 6. This CDR3 spans 16 amino acids. Germline V lookup: CDR1 SGHTA, CDR2 FQGNSA. Variable domain in full (rest from reference TRBV7-2 and TRBJ2-1): GAGVSQSPSNKVTEKGKDVELRCDPISGHTALYWYRQSLGQGLEFLIYFQGNSAPDKSGLPSDRFSAERTGGSVSTLTIQRTQQEDSAVYLCASSLAGLAAGHEQFFGPGTRLTVL.

The chain has TRBV28 and TRBJ1-1, with D unresolved. The CDR3 consists of 13 residues. Germline-derived CDR1 and CDR2 are MDHEN and SYDVKM. Trimming shortened V by 3 bases and J by 5 bases, and 10 bases separated the two germline ends. The CDR3 sequence is CASSFTEGTEAFF. The CDR3 DNA reads as TGTGCCAGCAGTTTTACAGAGGGAACTGAAGCTTTCTTT.

The chain links TRBV7-9 to TRBJ1-5, with D perhaps TRBD1 (5 bases). Trimming shortened V by 3 bases and J by 7 bases, and 13 bases separated the two germline ends. The CDR3 extends over 14 amino acids. Germline CDR1 is SEHNR and CDR2 is FQNEAQ (reference sequence). In DNA, the CDR3 is TGTGCCAGCAGCTTCCCTGGGGGGGACCAGCCCCAGCATTTT. Amino acids: CASSFPGGDQPQHF.

The V gene is TRBV7-9, the J gene TRBJ1-1, with D unresolved. The V end lost 6 bases, the J end lost 0 bases, and 8 bases lay between the germline ends. This CDR3 has 13 amino acids. Germline V gives CDR1 SEHNR, CDR2 FQNEAQ (reference sequence). The CDR3 is CASSGLMNTEAFF. The CDR3 coding sequence is TGTGCCAGCAGTGGACTAATGAACACTGAAGCTTTCTTT.

The chain couples TRBV30 to TRBJ2-1; D remains unclear. The V gene lost 2 bases and the J gene lost 8 bases, with 10 bases spanning the gap. The CDR3 is 12 amino acids. CDR1 and CDR2 (germline): GTSNPN, SVGIG (reference sequence). The CDR3 DNA reads as TGTGCCTGGAGTCCCCTAGGTTATGAGCAGTTCTTC. Amino acids: CAWSPLGYEQFF.

The chain's CDR3 is CASSLRTGYAPLHF. As DNA, the CDR3 is TGTGCCAGCAGTTTGCGGACAGGGTACGCACCCCTCCACTTT. This chain uses TRBV28 with TRBJ1-6; 8 positions agree with TRBD1. The V segment lost 3 bases and the J segment 11 bases; nucleotides outside the gene matches: 6. Germline CDR1 is MDHEN and CDR2 is SYDVKM. This CDR3 has 14 residues.

This clone was counted only a few times. Other DNA variants within this sample encode the same CDR3. The chain couples TRBV2 to TRBJ1-2; 10 bases align to TRBD1. Germline V gene data show CDR1 as SNHLY and CDR2 as FYNNEI. After removal of 5 bases from V and 8 bases from J, the junction contained 5 bases not matched to a gene. The length of the CDR3 is 13 residues. CDR3 amino acids: CASSPGTGVGYTF. The CDR3 bases are TGTGCCAGCAGTCCTGGGACAGGGGTCGGCTACACCTTC.

The CDR3 DNA sequence: TGTGCCAGCAGCGCCGTAGGACATGGGCTTAATGAGCAGTTCTTC. Its protein product is CASSAVGHGLNEQFF. The chain links TRBV11-2 to TRBJ2-1; maybe TRBD1 (5 bases). CDR3 length: 15 residues. Germline V gene sequence: CDR1 SGHAT, CDR2 FQNNGV. The V end lost 5 bases, the J end lost 7 bases, and 18 bases lay between the germline ends.

The V and J genes are TRBV27 and TRBJ2-7; TRBD1 is a possible D gene (6 bases). The CDR3 extends over 15 amino acids. The germline V gene encodes CDR1 MNHEY and CDR2 SMNVEV (reference sequence). Trimming removed 3 bases from V and 2 bases from J, with 14 bases in between. The CDR3 here is CASSLVAQGAYEQYF. The CDR3 bases are TGTGCCAGCAGTTTGGTGGCACAGGGTGCCTACGAGCAGTACTTC.

This clone has only a few counts. The V gene is TRBV5-4, the J gene TRBJ2-1, with TRBD1 identical over 8 bases. The V and J ends lost 4 bases and 5 bases, in that order; junction bases with no gene match: 5. Germline assignment: CDR1 SGHNT and CDR2 YYREEE (reference sequence). CDR3 length: 14 amino acids. CDR3 region: CASSQDRVNNEQFF. The CDR3 DNA is TGTGCCAGCAGCCAGGACAGGGTAAACAATGAGCAGTTCTTC.

This clone was picked up one time. V usage is TRBV7-8 and J usage is TRBJ1-6; D not resolved. V was clipped by 2 bases and J by 8 bases, with 13 bases between them. Germline CDR1 is SGHVS and CDR2 is FQNEAQ. This CDR3 region has 15 residues. CDR3 sequence (DNA): TGTGCCAGCAGCTTAATCGGTCTACGGGATTCACCCCTCCACTTT. It is translated as CASSLIGLRDSPLHF. Filled out from reference TRBV7-8 and TRBJ1-6, the complete variable domain reads GAGVSQSPRYKVAKRGQDVALRCDPISGHVSLFWYQQALGQGPEFLTYFQNEAQLDKSGLPSDRFFAERPEGSVSTLKIQRTQQEDSAVYLCASSLIGLRDSPLHFGNGTRLTVT.

The J gene is TRBJ2-7, the V gene TRBV5-1, with TRBD1 identical over 10 bases. The junction had 6 bases not matched to a gene; V was cut back by 3 bases and J by 3 bases. Germline CDR1 SGHRS, CDR2 YFSETQ. The CDR3 length is 15 residues. The CDR3 here is CASSSGTGAYYEQYF. The CDR3 bases are TGCGCCAGCAGCTCGGGGACAGGGGCGTACTACGAGCAGTACTTC.

The CDR3 nucleotides are TGTGCCAGCAGTGCGCTAGCGGGCAATGAGCAGTTCTTC. Its translation is CASSALAGNEQFF. The chain carries TRBV27 and TRBJ2-1; 8 positions match TRBD2. Germline lookup yields CDR1 MNHEY and CDR2 SMNVEV (reference sequence). The trim removed 5 bases at V and 6 bases at J, leaving 3 bases unmatched. This CDR3 spans 13 amino acids.

The chain joins TRBV28 to TRBJ1-2; D is undetermined. Germline values: CDR1 MDHEN, CDR2 SYDVKM. The CDR3 is 15 amino acids. The V end lost 4 bases, the J end lost 5 bases, and 17 bases lay between the germline ends. The CDR3 here is CASSSTGSQLYGYTF. In DNA form, the CDR3 reads TGTGCCAGCAGTTCCACCGGGTCTCAACTATATGGCTACACCTTC.

The chain is built from TRBV18 and TRBJ2-2; D may match TRBD1 or TRBD2 (5 bases each). V lost 1 base to trimming and J lost 3 bases, with 9 bases between them. Germline V gene sequence: CDR1 KGHSH, CDR2 LQKENI. The CDR3 totals 15 residues. The CDR3 here is CASSPRQGDTGELFF. In nucleotides, the CDR3 is TGTGCCAGCTCACCACGGCAGGGAGACACCGGGGAGCTGTTTTTT.

V is TRBV7-2 and J is TRBJ2-2; D is perhaps TRBD1 (5 bases). Germline CDR1 is SGHTA and CDR2 is FQGNSA. The length of the CDR3 is 15 residues. V lost 1 base, J lost 4 bases, and 10 bases lay in between. CDR3 region: CASSLDNRRTGELFF. In DNA form, the CDR3 reads TGTGCCAGCAGCTTAGATAACAGGCGCACCGGGGAGCTGTTTTTT.

The rearrangement links TRBV5-6 to TRBJ1-1; the D is unclear. Trimming stripped 2 bases from V and 2 bases from J, with 10 bases between. This CDR3 comprises 14 residues. CDR1 and CDR2 from the germline V gene are SGHDT and YYEEEE. This CDR3 reads CASSLQRTNTEAFF. The CDR3 bases are TGTGCCAGCAGCTTACAGAGAACAAACACTGAAGCTTTCTTT.

V and J are TRBV5-1 and TRBJ2-7; 9 bases fit TRBD1. The V gene end was trimmed by 0 bases and the J gene end by 3 bases; junction bases not matched to a gene: 1. The germline V gene has CDR1 SGHRS and CDR2 YFSETQ. This CDR3 has 14 amino acids. The CDR3 coding sequence is TGCGCCAGCAGCTTGGGGGGACAGGGCTACGAGCAGTACTTC. Amino acid sequence: CASSLGGQGYEQYF. The full variable domain, rest sourced from reference TRBV5-1 and TRBJ2-7, is KAGVTQTPRYLIKTRGQQVTLSCSPISGHRSVSWYQQTPGQGLQFLFEYFSETQRNKGNFPGRFSGRQFSNSRSEMNVSTLELGDSALYLCASSLGGQGYEQYFGPGTRLTVT.

The V and J genes are TRBV19 and TRBJ1-1; 9 nucleotides align to TRBD1. The CDR3 loop spans 14 amino acids. The junction had 7 bases not matched to a gene; V was cut back by 6 bases and J by 5 bases. Germline V lookup: CDR1 LNHDA, CDR2 SQIVND (reference sequence). The CDR3 region has the DNA TGTGCCAGTAGGGACAGGGGAGGTAGTACTGAAGCTTTCTTT. Translation: CASRDRGGSTEAFF.

This clone showed up just once. The chain couples TRBV6-5 to TRBJ1-2, with 9 bases that match TRBD1. The ends lost 5 bases at V and 5 bases at J; junction bases unmatched: 6. This CDR3 is 14 amino acids long. Per germline, CDR1 MNHEY and CDR2 SVGAGI. The CDR3 sequence: CASSPTGTGYGYTF. The CDR3 nucleotides are TGTGCCAGCAGTCCTACCGGGACAGGGTATGGCTACACCTTC.

CDR3 DNA sequence: TGTGCCAGCAGTTTACAGGGTGGTCCGGGCTACACCTTC. This sequence encodes CASSLQGGPGYTF. The rearrangement joins TRBV6-6 to TRBJ1-2, with TRBD1 as a possible D gene (6 bases). The CDR3 has 13 amino acids. CDR1 and CDR2 (germline): MNHNY, SVGAGI (reference sequence). The V and J ends lost 4 bases and 8 bases respectively, with 14 bases between them.

The chain links TRBV9 to TRBJ2-2; 10 bases align to TRBD2. V trimming: 5 bases; J trimming: 7 bases; junction bases outside the gene matches: 14. The CDR3 totals 17 residues. Germline lookup yields CDR1 SGDLS and CDR2 YYNGEE. The CDR3, as DNA: TGTGCCAGCAGTTCTAGCGGGAGTACTTGGGATCACGGGGAGCTGTTTTTT. This codes for CASSSSGSTWDHGELFF.

Only one count was recorded for this clone. CDR3 region: CASSPLGRGPQPQHF. Written as DNA, the CDR3 is TGTGCCAGCTCACCCCTAGGCAGGGGGCCTCAGCCCCAGCATTTT. The gene calls are TRBV18 and TRBJ1-5, with 8 bases identical to TRBD1. Losses at the gene ends were 3 bases for V and 6 bases for J; bases not matched to a gene: 7. Looked up from germline, CDR1 is KGHSH and CDR2 is LQKENI. This CDR3 spans 15 amino acids.

The V and J genes are TRBV6-5 and TRBJ2-3; 7 positions match TRBD1. The length of the CDR3 is 12 residues. Germline V gives CDR1 MNHEY, CDR2 SVGAGI. V shed 6 bases and J 4 bases; nucleotides not matched to a gene: 1. The DNA for the CDR3 is TGTGCCAGCAGGACAGGGCCAGATACGCAGTATTTT. Translated: CASRTGPDTQYF.

This clone showed up just once. V and J are TRBV12-3 or TRBV12-4 and TRBJ1-1; unclear D gene. The CDR3 covers 12 residues. Between the trimmed V and J ends, which lost 5 bases and 4 bases, there was a span of 8 bases. The DNA of the CDR3 is TGTGCCAGCAGTCTCATCAGCACTGAAGCTTTCTTT. Amino acids: CASSLISTEAFF.